This record looks at one T cell receptor (beta chain) sequence and its context. No antigen is known for it. Germline CDR1 is SEHNR and CDR2 is FQNEAQ (reference sequence). Trimming left V 6 bases short and J 4 bases short, with 12 bases between. The CDR3 extends over 14 amino acids. The time point: week 47, end of study. The vaccine gave 300 ug of a 20-mer mutant IDH1 peptide subcutaneously per dose. New astrocytomas of WHO grade 3 or 4 that were IDH1-mutant and ATRX-lost were found in the donors. The record originates from a study of a mutant IDH1 vaccine in newly diagnosed glioma. On the study more broadly: Previous care, which was radiotherapy, temozolomide, or both, most often involved both. Visit V12 happened at week 35; visit V13 happened at week 47. Study-level findings and limits: Induction of immune responses by the vaccine occurred in about 92% of patients.

This table comes from immunoSEQ multiplex PCR, and its TCRdb copy is limited to in-frame clones, with some not included. The sample includes tens of thousands of clones, about 81% of them seen just once. This chain links TRBV7-9 with TRBJ2-2, with D perhaps matching TRBD2 (7 bases). The source material was PBMCs, sampled from a glioma patient whose treatment included an IDH1 peptide vaccine. The TCR comes from a man in his forties with glioma. CDR3 in amino acids: CASSHREGTGELFF. The CDR3 DNA sequence: TGTGCCAGCAGTCACAGGGAGGGCACCGGGGAGCTGTTTTTT.